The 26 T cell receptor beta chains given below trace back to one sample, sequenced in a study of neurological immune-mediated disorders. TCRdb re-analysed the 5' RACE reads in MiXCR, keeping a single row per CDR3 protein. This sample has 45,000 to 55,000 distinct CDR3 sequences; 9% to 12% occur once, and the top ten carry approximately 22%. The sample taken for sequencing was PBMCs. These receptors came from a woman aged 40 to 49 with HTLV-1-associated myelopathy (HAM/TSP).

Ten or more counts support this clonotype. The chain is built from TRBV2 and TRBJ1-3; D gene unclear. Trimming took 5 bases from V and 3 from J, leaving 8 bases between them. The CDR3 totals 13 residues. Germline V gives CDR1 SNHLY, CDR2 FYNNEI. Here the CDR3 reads CASSKSYGNTIYF. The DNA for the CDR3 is TGTGCCAGCAGTAAATCCTATGGAAACACCATATATTTT. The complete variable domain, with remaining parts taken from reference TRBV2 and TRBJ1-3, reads EPEVTQTPSHQVTQMGQEVILRCVPISNHLYFYWYRQILGQKVEFLVSFYNNEISEKSEIFDDQFSVERPDGSNFTLKIRSTKLEDSAMYFCASSKSYGNTIYFGEGSWLTVV.

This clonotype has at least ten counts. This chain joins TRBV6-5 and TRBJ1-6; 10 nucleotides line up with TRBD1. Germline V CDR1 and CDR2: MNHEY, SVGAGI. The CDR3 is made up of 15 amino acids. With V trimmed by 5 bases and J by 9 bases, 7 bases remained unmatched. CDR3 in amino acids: CASSQGTGDSSPLHF. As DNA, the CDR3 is TGTGCCAGCAGTCAAGGGACAGGGGACAGTTCACCCCTCCACTTT.

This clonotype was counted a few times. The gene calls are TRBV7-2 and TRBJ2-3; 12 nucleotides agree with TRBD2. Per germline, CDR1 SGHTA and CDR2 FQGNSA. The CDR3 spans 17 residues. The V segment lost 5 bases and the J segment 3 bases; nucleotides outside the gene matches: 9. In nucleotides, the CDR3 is TGTGCCAGCAGCACTACCCTAGCGGGGGGGCCGACAGATACGCAGTATTTT. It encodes CASSTTLAGGPTDTQYF.

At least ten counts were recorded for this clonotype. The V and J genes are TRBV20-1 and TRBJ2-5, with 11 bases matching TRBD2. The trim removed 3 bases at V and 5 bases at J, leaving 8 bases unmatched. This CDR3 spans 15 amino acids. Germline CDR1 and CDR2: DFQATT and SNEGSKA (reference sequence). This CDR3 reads CSARIPGLADETQYF. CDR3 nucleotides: TGCAGTGCTAGGATACCGGGACTAGCGGATGAGACCCAGTACTTC.

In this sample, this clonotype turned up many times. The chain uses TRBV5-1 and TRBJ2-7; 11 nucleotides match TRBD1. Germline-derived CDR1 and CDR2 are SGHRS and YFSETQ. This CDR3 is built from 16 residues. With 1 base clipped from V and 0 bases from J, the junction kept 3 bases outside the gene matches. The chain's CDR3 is CASSLPGQGVSYEQYF. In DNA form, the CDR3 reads TGCGCCAGCAGCTTGCCGGGACAGGGGGTCTCCTACGAGCAGTACTTC.

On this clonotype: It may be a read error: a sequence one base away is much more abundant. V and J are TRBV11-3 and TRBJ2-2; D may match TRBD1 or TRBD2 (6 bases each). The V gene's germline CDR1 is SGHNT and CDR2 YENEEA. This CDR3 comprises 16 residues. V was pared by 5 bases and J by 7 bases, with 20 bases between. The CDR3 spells CASSHRPWGAGGELFF. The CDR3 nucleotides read TGTGCCAGCAGCCACCGACCCTGGGGGGCAGGCGGGGAGCTGTTTTTT.

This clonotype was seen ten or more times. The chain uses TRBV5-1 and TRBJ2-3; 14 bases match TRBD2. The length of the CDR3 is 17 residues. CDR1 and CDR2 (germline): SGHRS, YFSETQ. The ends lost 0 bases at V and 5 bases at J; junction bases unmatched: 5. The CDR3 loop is CASSLGLAGGHGDTQYF. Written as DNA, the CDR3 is TGCGCCAGCAGCTTGGGACTAGCGGGGGGGCATGGAGATACGCAGTATTTT.

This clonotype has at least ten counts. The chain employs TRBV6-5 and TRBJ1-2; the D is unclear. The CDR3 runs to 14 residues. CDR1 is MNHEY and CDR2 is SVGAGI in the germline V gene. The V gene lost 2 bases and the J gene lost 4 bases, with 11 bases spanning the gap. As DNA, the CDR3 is TGTGCCAGCAGTTACATGGTAGTGGGCTATGGCTACACCTTC. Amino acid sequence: CASSYMVVGYGYTF.

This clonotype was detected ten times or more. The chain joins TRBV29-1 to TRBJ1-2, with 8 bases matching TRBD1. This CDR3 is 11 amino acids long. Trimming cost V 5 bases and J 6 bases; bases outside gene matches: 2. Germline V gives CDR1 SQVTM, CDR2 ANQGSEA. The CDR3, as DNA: TGCAGCGTTAGACAGGGGAATGGCTACACCTTC. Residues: CSVRQGNGYTF.

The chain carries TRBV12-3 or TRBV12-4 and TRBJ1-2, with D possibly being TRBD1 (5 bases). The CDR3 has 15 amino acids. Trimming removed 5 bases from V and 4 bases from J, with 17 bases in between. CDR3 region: CASSKQVTQVYGYTF. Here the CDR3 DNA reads TGTGCCAGCAGTAAACAGGTTACCCAAGTCTATGGCTACACCTTC.

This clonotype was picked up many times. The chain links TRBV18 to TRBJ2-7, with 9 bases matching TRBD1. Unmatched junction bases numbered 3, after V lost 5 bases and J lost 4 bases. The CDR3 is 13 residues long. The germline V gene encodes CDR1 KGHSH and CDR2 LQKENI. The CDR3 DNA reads TGTGCCAGCTCAGGACAGGGGCGGTACGAGCAGTACTTC. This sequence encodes CASSGQGRYEQYF.

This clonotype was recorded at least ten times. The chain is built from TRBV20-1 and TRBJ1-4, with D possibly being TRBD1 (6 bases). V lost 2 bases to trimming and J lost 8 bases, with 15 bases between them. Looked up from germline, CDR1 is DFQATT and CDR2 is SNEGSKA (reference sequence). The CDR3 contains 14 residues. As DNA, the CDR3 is TGCAGTGCTAGAAAAACCGGGACACCAGAAAAACTGTTTTTT. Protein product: CSARKTGTPEKLFF.

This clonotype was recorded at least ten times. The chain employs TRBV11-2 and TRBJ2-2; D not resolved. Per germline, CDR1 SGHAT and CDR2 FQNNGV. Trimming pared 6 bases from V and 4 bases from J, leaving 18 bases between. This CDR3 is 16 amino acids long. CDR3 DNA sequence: TGTGCCAGCAGGCATATCGGACGCTTCCCCACCGGGGAGCTGTTTTTT. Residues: CASRHIGRFPTGELFF.

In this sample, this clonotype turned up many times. This chain's CDR3 is CASSPTDRVLVETQYF. CDR3 coding DNA: TGTGCCAGCTCACCAACGGACAGGGTTTTGGTGGAGACCCAGTACTTC. This chain joins TRBV18 and TRBJ2-5; 8 positions agree with TRBD1. This CDR3 is built from 16 residues. J gave up 5 bases and V 2 bases, and 10 bases lay outside the gene matches. Germline CDR1 reads KGHSH; CDR2 reads LQKENI.

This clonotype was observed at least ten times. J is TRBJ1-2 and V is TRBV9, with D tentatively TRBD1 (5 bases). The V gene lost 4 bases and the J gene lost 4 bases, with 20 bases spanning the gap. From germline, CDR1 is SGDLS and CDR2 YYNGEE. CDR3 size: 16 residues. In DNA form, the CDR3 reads TGTGCCAGCAGCCCTACATTCGAGGAGAGGGGCTATGGCTACACCTTC. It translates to CASSPTFEERGYGYTF.

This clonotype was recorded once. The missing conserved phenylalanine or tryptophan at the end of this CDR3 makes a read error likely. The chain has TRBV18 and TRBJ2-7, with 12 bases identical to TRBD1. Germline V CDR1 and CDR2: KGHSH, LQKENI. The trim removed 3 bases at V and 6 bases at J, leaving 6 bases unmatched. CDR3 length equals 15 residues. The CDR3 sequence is CASSPLGTGGGEQYS. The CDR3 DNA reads TGTGCCAGCTCACCTCTGGGGACAGGGGGCGGCGAGCAGTACTCC.

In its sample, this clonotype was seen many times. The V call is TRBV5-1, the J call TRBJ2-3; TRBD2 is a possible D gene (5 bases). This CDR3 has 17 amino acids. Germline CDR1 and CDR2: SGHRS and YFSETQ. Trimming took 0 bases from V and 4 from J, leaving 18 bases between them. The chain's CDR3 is CASSLGTSMGIADTQYF. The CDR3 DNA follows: TGCGCCAGCAGCTTGGGCACTAGTATGGGGATAGCAGATACGCAGTATTTT.

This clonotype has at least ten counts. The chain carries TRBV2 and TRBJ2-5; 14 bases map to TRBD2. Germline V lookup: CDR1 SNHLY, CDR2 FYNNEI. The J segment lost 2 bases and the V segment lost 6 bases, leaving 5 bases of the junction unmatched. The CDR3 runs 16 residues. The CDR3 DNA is TGTGCCAGCAGACGGACTAGCGGGGGGCTACAAGAGACCCAGTACTTC. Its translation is CASRRTSGGLQETQYF.

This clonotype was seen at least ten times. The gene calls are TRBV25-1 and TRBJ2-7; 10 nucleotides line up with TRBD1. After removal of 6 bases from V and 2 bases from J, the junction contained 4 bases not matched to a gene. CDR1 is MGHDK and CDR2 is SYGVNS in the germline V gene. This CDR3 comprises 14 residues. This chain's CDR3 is CASREDRGPYEQYF. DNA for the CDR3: TGTGCCAGCAGGGAAGACAGGGGGCCCTACGAGCAGTACTTC.

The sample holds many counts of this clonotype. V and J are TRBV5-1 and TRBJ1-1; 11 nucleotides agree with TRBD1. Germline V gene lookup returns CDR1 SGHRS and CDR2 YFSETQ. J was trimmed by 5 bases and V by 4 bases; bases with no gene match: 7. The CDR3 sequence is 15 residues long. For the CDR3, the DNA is TGCGCCAGCAGCCCGGGGACAGGGGGAAGGACTGAAGCTTTCTTT. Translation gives CASSPGTGGRTEAFF.

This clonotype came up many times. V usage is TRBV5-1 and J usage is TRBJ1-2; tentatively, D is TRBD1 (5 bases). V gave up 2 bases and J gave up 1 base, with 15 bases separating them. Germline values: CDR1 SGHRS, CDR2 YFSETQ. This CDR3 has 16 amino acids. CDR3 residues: CASSFSLVDSNYGYTF. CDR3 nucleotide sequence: TGCGCCAGCAGCTTTTCCTTAGTAGACAGTAACTATGGCTACACCTTC.

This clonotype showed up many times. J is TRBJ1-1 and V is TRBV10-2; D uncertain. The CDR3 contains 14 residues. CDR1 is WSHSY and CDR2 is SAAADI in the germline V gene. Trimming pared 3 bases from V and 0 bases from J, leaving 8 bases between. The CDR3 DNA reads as TGCGCCAGCAGTGAAAAGGCGATGAACACTGAAGCTTTCTTT. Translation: CASSEKAMNTEAFF.

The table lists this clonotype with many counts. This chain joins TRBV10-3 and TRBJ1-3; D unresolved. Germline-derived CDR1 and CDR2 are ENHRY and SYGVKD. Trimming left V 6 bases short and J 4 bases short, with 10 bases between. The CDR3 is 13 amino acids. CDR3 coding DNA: TGTGCCATCAGGTGGTTAGAGGGAAACACCATATATTTT. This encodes CAIRWLEGNTIYF.

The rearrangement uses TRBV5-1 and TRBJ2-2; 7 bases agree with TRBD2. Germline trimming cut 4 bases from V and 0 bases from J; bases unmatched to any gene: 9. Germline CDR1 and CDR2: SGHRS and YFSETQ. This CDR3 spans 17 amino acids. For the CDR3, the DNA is TGCGCCAGCAGCCCAGGGACTATCGCGACGAACACCGGGGAGCTGTTTTTT. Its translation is CASSPGTIATNTGELFF.

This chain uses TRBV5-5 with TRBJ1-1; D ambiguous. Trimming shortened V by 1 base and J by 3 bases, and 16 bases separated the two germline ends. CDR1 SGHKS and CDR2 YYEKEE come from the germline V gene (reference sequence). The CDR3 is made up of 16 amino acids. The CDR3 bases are TGTGCCAGCAGCTTGCCTTATAGGCTCAGTCACACTGAAGCTTTCTTT. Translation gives CASSLPYRLSHTEAFF.

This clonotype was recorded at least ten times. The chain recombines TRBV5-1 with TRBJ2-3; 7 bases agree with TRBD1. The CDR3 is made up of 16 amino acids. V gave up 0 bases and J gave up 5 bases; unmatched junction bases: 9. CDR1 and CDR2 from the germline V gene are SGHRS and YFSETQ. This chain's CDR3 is CASSLGDRLWKDTQYF. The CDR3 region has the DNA TGCGCCAGCAGCTTGGGGGACAGACTTTGGAAAGATACGCAGTATTTT.